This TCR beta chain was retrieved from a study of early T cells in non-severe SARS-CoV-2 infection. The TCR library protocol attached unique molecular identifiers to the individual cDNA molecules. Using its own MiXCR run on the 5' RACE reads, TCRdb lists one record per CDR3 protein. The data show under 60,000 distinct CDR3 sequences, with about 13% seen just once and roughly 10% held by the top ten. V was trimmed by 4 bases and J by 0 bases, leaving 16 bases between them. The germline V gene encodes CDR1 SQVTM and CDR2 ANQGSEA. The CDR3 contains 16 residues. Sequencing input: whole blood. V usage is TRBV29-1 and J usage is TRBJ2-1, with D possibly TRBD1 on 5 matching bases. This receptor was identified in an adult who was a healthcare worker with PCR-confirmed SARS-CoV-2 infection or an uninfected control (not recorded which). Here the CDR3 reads CSVAQGGFSSYNEQFF. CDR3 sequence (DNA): TGCAGCGTTGCCCAGGGCGGCTTCAGCTCCTACAATGAGCAGTTCTTC.